Below are 11 T cell receptor beta chains sequenced from a single sample in a study of neurological immune-mediated disorders. In TCRdb, the 5' RACE reads were re-called with MiXCR into one record per CDR3 protein. The sample lists tens of thousands of distinct CDR3 sequences; under 5% were seen once. The sequenced sample was PBMCs. The source is a woman between 50 and 59 years old with multiple sclerosis.

In regard to this clonotype: Just one base apart from a much larger clone, this may be a read error. V is TRBV5-1 and J is TRBJ2-1, with 7 nucleotides matching TRBD2. The CDR3 covers 14 residues. Germline CDR1 and CDR2: SGHRS and YFSETQ. CDR3 loop: CANSPSGAYNEQFF. CDR3 sequence (DNA): TGCGCCAACAGCCCCAGCGGGGCTTACAATGAGCAGTTCTTC.

The table lists this clonotype with many counts. The chain employs TRBV5-1 and TRBJ2-5; D uncertain. In germline, CDR1 is SGHRS, CDR2 YFSETQ. This CDR3 is 12 amino acids long. V was pared by 4 bases and J by 7 bases, with 11 bases between. CDR3 protein: CASSLKDGTQYF. The CDR3, as DNA: TGCGCCAGCAGCCTGAAGGACGGGACCCAGTACTTC.

This clonotype was seen ten or more times. V and J are TRBV6-5 and TRBJ2-3; 8 bases are shared with TRBD1. The CDR3 is 13 residues long. Trimming took 6 bases from V and 5 from J; bases not matched to a gene: 4. The germline V gene has CDR1 MNHEY and CDR2 SVGAGI. The CDR3 spells CASRTGDGDTQYF. The CDR3 coding sequence is TGTGCCAGCAGGACAGGGGATGGAGATACGCAGTATTTT.

There are many counts of this clonotype. The chain has TRBV27 and TRBJ1-1; D possibly corresponds to TRBD1 (6 bases). V lost 9 bases to trimming and J lost 1 base, with 15 bases between them. The germline V gene has CDR1 MNHEY and CDR2 SMNVEV (reference sequence). This CDR3 has 14 residues. In DNA form, the CDR3 reads TGTGCCAGTTCCTACTCGACAGGGAACACTGAAGCTTTCTTT. Translating gives CASSYSTGNTEAFF.

This clonotype was observed at least ten times. The rearrangement uses TRBV28 and TRBJ2-6; D ambiguous. CDR1 is MDHEN, CDR2 SYDVKM, per germline. The CDR3 length is 12 residues. Trimming cost V 8 bases and J 0 bases, with 2 bases left between them. This CDR3 reads CASLSGANVLTF. The CDR3 nucleotides are TGTGCCAGCCTCTCTGGGGCCAACGTCCTGACTTTC.

V and J are TRBV11-2 and TRBJ2-5, with TRBD2 matching over 9 bases. The V gene end was trimmed by 0 bases and the J gene end by 5 bases; junction bases not matched to a gene: 7. The length of the CDR3 is 16 residues. From germline, CDR1 is SGHAT and CDR2 FQNNGV. The CDR3 DNA reads as TGTGCCAGCAGCTTAGATTTCGGGACTAGCTGGGAGACCCAGTACTTC. It yields the protein CASSLDFGTSWETQYF.

This clonotype was picked up many times. V usage is TRBV5-1 and J usage is TRBJ1-1; D ambiguous. Germline V gene sequence: CDR1 SGHRS, CDR2 YFSETQ. The CDR3 is made up of 15 amino acids. V was clipped by 4 bases and J by 2 bases, with 15 bases between them. The CDR3 loop reads CASSRLGEGNTEAFF. The CDR3 nucleotides are TGCGCCAGCAGCCGCCTCGGGGAGGGTAACACTGAAGCTTTCTTT.

There are many counts of this clonotype. The rearrangement links TRBV5-1 to TRBJ2-5, with D tentatively TRBD2 (6 bases). Trimming pared 0 bases from V and 5 bases from J, leaving 20 bases between. Per the germline V gene, CDR1 is SGHRS and CDR2 is YFSETQ. The CDR3 runs 17 residues. The CDR3 region is CASSLAFGGAMGETQYF. In nucleotides, the CDR3 is TGCGCCAGCAGCTTGGCGTTCGGCGGGGCCATGGGGGAGACCCAGTACTTC. The whole variable domain, filled in from reference TRBV5-1 and TRBJ2-5, reads KAGVTQTPRYLIKTRGQQVTLSCSPISGHRSVSWYQQTPGQGLQFLFEYFSETQRNKGNFPGRFSGRQFSNSRSEMNVSTLELGDSALYLCASSLAFGGAMGETQYFGPGTRLLVL.

This clonotype was seen at least ten times. The rearrangement joins TRBV6-6 to TRBJ1-1, with a weak D call TRBD1 (5 bases). The V end lost 7 bases, the J end lost 1 base, and 10 bases lay between the germline ends. Germline V gives CDR1 MNHNY, CDR2 SVGAGI (reference sequence). There are 13 residues in the CDR3. Here the CDR3 reads CASITQGNTEAFF. The CDR3 DNA reads TGTGCCAGCATTACCCAGGGGAACACTGAAGCTTTCTTT.

This clonotype was detected ten times or more. The V gene is TRBV20-1, the J gene TRBJ2-5; D not certain. This CDR3 is built from 10 residues. Germline CDR1 and CDR2: DFQATT and SNEGSKA (reference sequence). The germline V and J ends were trimmed by 3 bases and 6 bases, with 5 bases remaining between them. The CDR3 here is CSASVKTQYF. The CDR3 DNA follows: TGCAGTGCTAGCGTAAAGACCCAGTACTTC.

This clonotype was counted many times. The rearrangement joins TRBV20-1 to TRBJ1-1; TRBD1 matches 8 bases. Germline V lookup: CDR1 DFQATT, CDR2 SNEGSKA (reference sequence). This CDR3 region has 13 residues. The ends lost 6 bases at V and 8 bases at J; junction bases unmatched: 11. CDR3 residues: CSAAPDRDGEAFF. For the CDR3, the DNA is TGCAGTGCAGCTCCGGACAGGGACGGCGAAGCTTTCTTT.